The next 32 T cell receptor beta chains were all read from a single sample in a study of monozygotic twins with inflammatory bowel disease. TCRdb processed the 5' RACE reads again and assigns one entry to each CDR3 protein, with no DNA. This repertoire includes fewer than 400,000 distinct CDR3 sequences. The specimen was blood. The receptors originated from a human donor with ulcerative colitis or Crohn's disease, or a healthy co-twin of an affected twin (not recorded which).

The CDR3 protein is CASSLDRVNGEQYF. The chain is built from TRBV28 and TRBJ2-7; TCRdb outputs TRBD1, but without DNA this stays unchecked. The CDR3 runs 14 residues. Germline V CDR1 and CDR2: MDHEN, SYDVKM.

The chain joins TRBV20-1 to TRBJ2-1; TCRdb's D call of TRBD1 is untestable without DNA. The CDR3 has 13 residues. CDR1 DFQATT and CDR2 SNEGSKA come from the germline V gene (reference sequence). The CDR3 reads CSARAGYWNEQFF.

The chain employs TRBV19 and TRBJ1-5; TCRdb calls TRBD1, which cannot be checked without DNA. This CDR3 is built from 19 residues. Looked up from germline, CDR1 is LNHDA and CDR2 is SQIVND (reference sequence). The CDR3 loop reads CASSRKTTPAGASNQPQHF.

The chain links TRBV18 to TRBJ2-4. The germline gives CDR1 KGHSH, CDR2 LQKENI. The CDR3 runs to 17 residues. CDR3: CASSPQSGRFKENIQYF.

The V gene is TRBV7-3, the J gene TRBJ2-6; checking the TCRdb D call of TRBD1 is not possible without DNA. The CDR3 sequence is 18 residues long. Germline CDR1 reads SGHTA; CDR2 reads FQGTGA. Here the CDR3 reads CASSSTGTAITGANVLTF.

The chain carries TRBV6-1 and TRBJ2-1; TCRdb calls TRBD2, which cannot be checked without DNA. CDR3 length: 15 amino acids. CDR1 is MNHNS, CDR2 SASEGT, per germline. CDR3 loop: CASRERTSGYNEQFF.

The V and J genes are TRBV2 and TRBJ1-4; TCRdb returns TRBD1, unconfirmable since there is no DNA. CDR1 and CDR2 (germline): SNHLY, FYNNEI. This CDR3 has 15 residues. CDR3 residues: CASKTEGTGGVKLFF.

The chain couples TRBV29-1 to TRBJ2-4. The CDR3 runs to 14 residues. The germline gives CDR1 SQVTM, CDR2 ANQGSEA. The CDR3 sequence is CSGREGSDKNIQYF.

The chain employs TRBV6-5 and TRBJ2-5; TCRdb's assignment of TRBD1 cannot be checked, as there is no DNA. This CDR3 has 15 amino acids. Germline V gene data show CDR1 as MNHEY and CDR2 as SVGAGI. The CDR3 sequence is CASSYSGTHLETQYF.

The V and J genes are TRBV3-1 and TRBJ2-2; TCRdb gives TRBD2 as the D gene, but with no DNA this cannot be confirmed. The germline gives CDR1 LGHDT, CDR2 YNNKEL (reference sequence). This CDR3 comprises 18 residues. The CDR3: CASSQTHLSGTNTGELFF.

The chain joins TRBV18 to TRBJ1-2; absent DNA, TCRdb's TRBD1 call cannot be checked. Germline V gene lookup returns CDR1 KGHSH and CDR2 LQKENI. The CDR3 is made up of 15 amino acids. The CDR3 spells CASSPDRSFNYGYTF.

The J gene is TRBJ1-1, the V gene TRBV18. CDR1 is KGHSH, CDR2 LQKENI, per germline. This CDR3 has 13 residues. The CDR3 sequence is CASSPSGNTEAFF.

This chain connects TRBV2 to TRBJ2-7; TCRdb returns TRBD2, unconfirmable since there is no DNA. CDR1 is SNHLY and CDR2 is FYNNEI in the germline V gene. The CDR3 has 14 residues. The CDR3 reads CARSKRGDSYEQYF. The full variable domain, its missing parts supplied by reference TRBV2 and TRBJ2-7, is EPEVTQTPSHQVTQMGQEVILRCVPISNHLYFYWYRQILGQKVEFLVSFYNNEISEKSEIFDDQFSVERPDGSNFTLKIRSTKLEDSAMYFCARSKRGDSYEQYFGPGTRLTVT.

V usage is TRBV18 and J usage is TRBJ2-3. The CDR3 length is 13 residues. The germline V gene has CDR1 KGHSH and CDR2 LQKENI. The CDR3 region is CASSRGNTDTQYF.

CDR3 region: CSARVFGRRTDTQYF. This chain connects TRBV20-1 to TRBJ2-3; TCRdb's assignment of TRBD2 cannot be checked, as there is no DNA. Germline CDR1 is DFQATT and CDR2 is SNEGSKA (reference sequence). CDR3 length equals 15 residues.

The chain joins TRBV6-2 or TRBV6-3 to TRBJ2-2. CDR3 size: 14 residues. Germline V gene sequence: CDR1 MNHEY, CDR2 SVGEGT. CDR3 sequence reads: CASSYLANTGELFF.

V usage is TRBV27 and J usage is TRBJ2-1; TCRdb outputs TRBD1, but without DNA this stays unchecked. This CDR3 is 15 amino acids long. CDR1 and CDR2 from the germline V gene are MNHEY and SMNVEV (reference sequence). The CDR3 spells CASSLLGVFDNEQFF.

The CDR3 sequence: CASSLGQGIWEQYF. The rearrangement links TRBV12-3 or TRBV12-4 to TRBJ2-7; absent DNA, TCRdb's TRBD1 call cannot be checked. The CDR3 extends over 14 amino acids.

CDR3 protein: CASSSYRDRGNYEQYF. The V gene is TRBV5-4, the J gene TRBJ2-7; lacking DNA, the TRBD1 call made by TCRdb goes unchecked. This CDR3 is built from 16 residues. Germline lookup yields CDR1 SGHNT and CDR2 YYREEE (reference sequence).

The chain links TRBV18 to TRBJ1-1. The CDR3 totals 14 residues. Germline V gene sequence: CDR1 KGHSH, CDR2 LQKENI. The chain's CDR3 is CASSPQGGRPEAFF.

The gene calls are TRBV6-6 and TRBJ2-7. Germline-derived CDR1 and CDR2 are MNHNY and SVGAGI (reference sequence). CDR3 length: 13 amino acids. The CDR3 region is CASSYKKDYEQYF.

The V gene is TRBV6-5, the J gene TRBJ2-1; without DNA, the TCRdb call of TRBD2 cannot be checked. The CDR3 loop spans 14 amino acids. Germline V gene data show CDR1 as MNHEY and CDR2 as SVGAGI. Here the CDR3 reads CASSYSSGSDEQFF.

This CDR3 reads CASSLDPNRHNEQFF. The genes are TRBV11-3 and TRBJ2-1. Looked up from germline, CDR1 is SGHNT and CDR2 is YENEEA. CDR3 size: 15 residues.

The genes are TRBV10-2 and TRBJ2-1; there is no DNA to check the TCRdb D call of TRBD1. The CDR3 consists of 16 residues. The germline CDR1 and CDR2 sequences are WSHSY and SAAADI. The CDR3 sequence: CASRPGTGAPSDEQFF.

V is TRBV5-1 and J is TRBJ2-3; TCRdb selects TRBD2, and the lack of DNA leaves this call unchecked. CDR1 and CDR2 (germline): SGHRS, YFSETQ. The CDR3 spans 16 residues. The CDR3 loop reads CASSLGLAASTDTQYF.

This chain links TRBV18 with TRBJ1-1. Germline CDR1 and CDR2: KGHSH and LQKENI. This CDR3 spans 15 amino acids. This CDR3 reads CASSPPIGINTEAFF.

CDR3 region: CAISTIENGELFF. This chain links TRBV11-1 with TRBJ2-2. Germline values: CDR1 SGHAT, CDR2 FQDESV (reference sequence). This CDR3 comprises 13 residues.

The chain links TRBV28 to TRBJ2-3. Germline V CDR1 and CDR2: MDHEN, SYDVKM. This CDR3 has 11 residues. Here the CDR3 reads CASRLGDTQYF.

This chain joins TRBV28 and TRBJ1-4; absent DNA, TCRdb's TRBD1 call cannot be checked. The CDR3 is made up of 15 amino acids. Germline V CDR1 and CDR2: MDHEN, SYDVKM. The CDR3 spells CASSFTGGRSEKLFF.

The chain uses TRBV28 and TRBJ1-1; absent DNA, TCRdb's TRBD1 call cannot be checked. Germline loops: CDR1 MDHEN, CDR2 SYDVKM. The CDR3 length is 14 residues. CDR3 in amino acids: CASSRGDVRTEAFF.

The chain links TRBV27 to TRBJ2-7; TCRdb picks TRBD1, but there is no DNA to check that call. CDR3 length: 12 residues. From germline, CDR1 is MNHEY and CDR2 SMNVEV (reference sequence). CDR3 residues: CASSSLGPKQYF.

The V and J genes are TRBV5-5 and TRBJ2-7. The germline gives CDR1 SGHKS, CDR2 YYEKEE (reference sequence). The CDR3 length is 15 residues. CDR3 residues: CASSLVGTTSYEQYF.